This T cell receptor (beta chain) appears in the sequencing data of a study of T cell responses to AZD1222 COVID-19 vaccine. Overall study findings and caveats: Donors were largely white British and mainly female; clonal diversity was possibly underestimated. Repertoire sampling happened only post peak T cell response.

This table comes from immunoSEQ multiplex PCR, and its TCRdb copy is limited to in-frame clones, with some not included. The sample records 160,000 or so clones, about 89% being singletons. The CDR3 consists of 14 residues. Per the germline V gene, CDR1 is SGHTA and CDR2 is FQGNSA. Trimming took off 8 bases at V and 7 bases at J, with 20 bases between the two ends. On this clone: Its antigen is undetermined.

The sequenced sample was peripheral blood, obtained on day 0 of AZD1222 vaccination. The clonotype was recovered from an adult in good health. The chain links TRBV7-2 to TRBJ1-2; D gene ambiguous. For the CDR3, the DNA is TGTGCCAGCGAATCGATGGGAGTACCCTCTGGCTACACCTTC. Translation: CASESMGVPSGYTF.